The rows below give T cell receptor beta chains drawn from one sample of a study of shared clonotypes between healthy human individuals. Repertoires were generated with immunoSEQ multiplex PCR, while TCRdb's copy carries only in-frame clones and drops some. Of roughly 2,500,000 clones listed, 80% to 95% are singletons. The sample consisted of naive CD4+ T cells from PBMCs. The receptors stem from a young man in good health. Some clones in this sample may be carry-over from other donors' samples. Both conserved end residues are part of each CDR3. A D gene is named only where the DNA matches it firmly. Only some rows state a clone size, as once, few, many or a class for expanded clones.

abundance,d_gene,v_gene,j_gene,CDR3nt,CDR3aa
NA,TRBD1,TRBV7-9,TRBJ2-5,TGTGCCAGCAGCAGAAACCGGACAGGGAAAAACTCCCAGTACTTC,CASSRNRTGKNSQYF
NA,TRBD2,TRBV5-6,TRBJ2-7,TGTGCCAGCAGCTTGATTACTAGCGCAAACTACGAGCAGTACTTC,CASSLITSANYEQYF
NA,TRBD1,TRBV7-3,TRBJ2-5,TGTGCCAGCAGCTCACAGGGGGCAGAGACCCAGTACTTC,CASSSQGAETQYF
NA,NA,TRBV5-1,TRBJ2-7,TGCGCCAGCAGCCCCCGGACCAGGGCGACCTACGAGCAGTACTTC,CASSPRTRATYEQYF
NA,NA,TRBV6-5,TRBJ2-7,TGTGCCAGCAGCCGCGCCTCCGGCTACGAGCAGTACTTC,CASSRASGYEQYF
NA,TRBD1,TRBV19,TRBJ2-3,TGTGCCAGTAGTTTCCGGGACAGGGCCTATTTAAGCACAGATACGCAGTATTTT,CASSFRDRAYLSTDTQYF
NA,NA,TRBV28,TRBJ2-1,TGTGCCAGCAGTTTGTGGCAGATCAATGAGCAGTTCTTC,CASSLWQINEQFF
once,TRBD2,TRBV5-1,TRBJ2-4,TGCGCCAGCAGCTTGGATCCGTCGGGTAGCGGGACCACTAGGGGCAAAAACATTCAGTACTTC,CASSLDPSGSGTTRGKNIQYF
NA,TRBD2,TRBV7-2,TRBJ2-5,TGTGCCAGCAGCTTAGTCGGCGGGGGTCAAGAGACCCAGTACTTC,CASSLVGGGQETQYF
NA,NA,TRBV7-2,TRBJ2-2,TGTGCCAGCAGCTTAATCTACACCGGGGAGCTGTTTTTT,CASSLIYTGELFF
NA,TRBD2,TRBV27,TRBJ2-7,TGTGCCAGCAGAGCCCACGGGACTAGCGACTCCTACGAGCAGTACTTC,CASRAHGTSDSYEQYF
NA,NA,TRBV7-9,TRBJ2-5,TGTGCCAGCAGTAGGGGGAGAGAGACCCAGTACTTC,CASSRGRETQYF
NA,NA,TRBV4-1,TRBJ2-6,TGCGCCAGCAGCCAAGATGTGAGGCCCTACGTCTCTGGGGCCAACGTCCTGACTTTC,CASSQDVRPYVSGANVLTF
once,TRBD2,TRBV28,TRBJ2-3,TGTGCCAGCAGTTCTAGCGGGAGGGCCCAAGATACGCAGTATTTT,CASSSSGRAQDTQYF
NA,TRBD2,TRBV5-1,TRBJ2-7,TGCGCCAGCAGCTTGCCTAGCGGGAACTCCTACGAGCAGTACTTC,CASSLPSGNSYEQYF
NA,TRBD1,TRBV2,TRBJ1-1,TGTGCCAGCGGACAGGTTTTAGCGACTGAAGCTTTCTTT,CASGQVLATEAFF
NA,NA,TRBV7-3,TRBJ1-5,TGTGCCAGCAGCTTAGGAGGGCCGGGTCAGCCCCAGCATTTT,CASSLGGPGQPQHF
NA,NA,TRBV28,TRBJ1-3,TGTGCCAGCAGTCCCTACAGACGGAACTCTGGAAACACCATATATTTT,CASSPYRRNSGNTIYF
NA,NA,TRBV11-2,TRBJ2-5,TGTGCCAGCAGCTTACCCTCTGACTTAGGGACCCAGTACTTC,CASSLPSDLGTQYF
NA,NA,TRBV7-2,TRBJ1-4,TGTGCCAGCAGCCTGCTGGGCCCTAATGAAAAACTGTTTTTT,CASSLLGPNEKLFF
NA,NA,TRBV2,TRBJ2-1,TGTGCCGGGGGTGAGGGGTACAATGAGCAGTTCTTC,CAGGEGYNEQFF
NA,NA,TRBV5-1,TRBJ1-1,TGCGCCAGCAGCTTATGGCCCAGAGTGGTCGACACTGAAGCTTTCTTT,CASSLWPRVVDTEAFF
once,TRBD1,TRBV12-5,TRBJ2-7,TGTGCTGCGGTGGATTGTGACAGGGGGCTTGGCGAGCAGTACTTC,CAAVDCDRGLGEQYF
NA,NA,TRBV7-6,TRBJ2-3,TGTGCCAGCAGCTCGACTAGTGCGGGCATCCCCATGGATACGCAGTATTTT,CASSSTSAGIPMDTQYF
NA,NA,TRBV28,TRBJ1-1,TGTGCCAGCTCCCTACGTCAGACGAACACTGAAGCTTTCTTT,CASSLRQTNTEAFF
NA,TRBD1,TRBV5-1,TRBJ1-1,TGCGCCAGCAGCCTACCAGGGGGCAACACTGAAGCTTTCTTT,CASSLPGGNTEAFF
NA,NA,TRBV30,TRBJ1-1,TGTGCGTGGAGCGGCTGGACTGAAGCTTTCTTT,CAWSGWTEAFF
NA,NA,TRBV4-2,TRBJ2-3,TGTGCCAGCAGCCAAGTAGCAGATACGCAGTATTTT,CASSQVADTQYF
NA,TRBD1,TRBV10-3,TRBJ2-7,TGTGCCACCCACCCCCGGACCGGGGACAGGAGAAGCTACGAGCAGTACTTC,CATHPRTGDRRSYEQYF
NA,NA,TRBV5-1,TRBJ2-5,TGCGCCAGCAGCTTGGCCTTGGGTATGGAGACCCAGTACTTC,CASSLALGMETQYF
NA,NA,TRBV27,TRBJ2-2,TGTGCCAGCAGTTTAAGGTTTCGGGAACAGTACACCGGGGAGCTGTTTTTT,CASSLRFREQYTGELFF
once,TRBD2,TRBV10-1,TRBJ2-1,TGCGCCAGCAGTGAGAGGCCCAGCGGGGGGAATGAGCAGTTCTTC,CASSERPSGGNEQFF
once,NA,TRBV6-5,TRBJ2-2,TGTGCCAGCTCGACCGGGCTAGTAGGGGCCGGGGAGCTGTTTTTT,CASSTGLVGAGELFF
NA,NA,TRBV5-1,TRBJ1-3,TGCGCCAGCAGCCAGAGCGGGGCGTATGGAAACACCATATATTTT,CASSQSGAYGNTIYF
NA,TRBD1,TRBV6-1,TRBJ2-3,TGCGCAACCGGGACAGTAGGCACAGATACGCAGTATTTT,CATGTVGTDTQYF
NA,NA,TRBV11-3,TRBJ2-3,TGTGCCAGCAGCTTAGGTCGGACGGAGGATACGCAGTATTTT,CASSLGRTEDTQYF
NA,NA,TRBV5-5,TRBJ2-2,TGTGCCAGCAGCTTGGGGGCAGGGTTCCCCGGGGAGCTGTTTTTT,CASSLGAGFPGELFF
NA,NA,TRBV7-9,TRBJ2-1,TGTGCCAGCAGCCCAGGAGTTGGCTACAATGAGCAGTTCTTC,CASSPGVGYNEQFF
NA,NA,TRBV5-5,TRBJ1-2,TGTGCCAGCAGTTTCGACAGAGCCTATGGCTACACCTTC,CASSFDRAYGYTF
NA,TRBD1,TRBV28,TRBJ2-4,TGTGCCAGCAGCGCAGGGGGAGCCCTCCAAAACATTCAGTACTTC,CASSAGGALQNIQYF
NA,NA,TRBV28,TRBJ2-1,TGTGCCAGCAGTTTAGGGGGAGCGGATGAGCAGTTCTTC,CASSLGGADEQFF
NA,TRBD1,TRBV9,TRBJ2-3,TGTGCCAGCAGCGTAGTGGGACAGCCCACAGATACGCAGTATTTT,CASSVVGQPTDTQYF